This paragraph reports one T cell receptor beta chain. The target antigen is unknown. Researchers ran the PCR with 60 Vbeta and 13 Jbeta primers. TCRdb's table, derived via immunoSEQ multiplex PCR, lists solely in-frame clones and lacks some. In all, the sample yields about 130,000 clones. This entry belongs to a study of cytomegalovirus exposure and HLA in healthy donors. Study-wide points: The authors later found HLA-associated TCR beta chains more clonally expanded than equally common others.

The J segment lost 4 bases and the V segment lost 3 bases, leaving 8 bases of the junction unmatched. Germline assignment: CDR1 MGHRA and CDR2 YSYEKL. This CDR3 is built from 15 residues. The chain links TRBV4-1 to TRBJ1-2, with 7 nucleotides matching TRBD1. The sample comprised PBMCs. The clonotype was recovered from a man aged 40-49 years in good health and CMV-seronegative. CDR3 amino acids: CASSQPGQNVYGYTF. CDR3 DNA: TGCGCCAGCAGCCAGCCGGGACAGAACGTCTATGGCTACACCTTC.